The clone carrying this TCR beta chain has a handful of counts. Its antigen is still unknown. Listed TCR primers, together with previously described methods, were used for the bulk TCR libraries. TCRdb redid the calling of the PCR reads with MiXCR, one entry per CDR3 protein. The table includes 400,000 to 600,000 distinct CDR3 sequences, 25% detected once. The germline V and J ends were trimmed by 2 bases and 0 bases, with 15 bases remaining between them. The CDR3 runs 18 residues. Germline V gene sequence: CDR1 SGDLS, CDR2 YYNGEE. This entry belongs to a study of molecular identifiers for immune sequencing clone quantification. Study results and limitations: Jurkat TCR RNA spiked in from one cell (amid 950,000 to 1,000,000 naive cells) was reportedly detectable.

The sequence was obtained from a human donor in good health. Some libraries in this study had Jurkat cell RNA spiked in. The source material was naive CD8+ T cells from blood, with Jurkat cell RNA spiked in. Specified subset: FACS-sorted CD8+CD4-CCR7+CD45RA+ naive T cells. The gene calls are TRBV9 and TRBJ2-6; a weak D match, TRBD1 (6 bases). CDR3 coding DNA: TGTGCCAGCAGCGTTCGACAGGCAGGATACTCTGGGGCCAACGTCCTGACTTTC. This encodes CASSVRQAGYSGANVLTF. The complete variable domain, with remaining parts taken from reference TRBV9 and TRBJ2-6, reads DSGVTQTPKHLITATGQRVTLRCSPRSGDLSVYWYQQSLDQGLQFLIQYYNGEERAKGNILERFSAQQFPDLHSELNLSSLELGDSALYFCASSVRQAGYSGANVLTFGAGSRLTVL.